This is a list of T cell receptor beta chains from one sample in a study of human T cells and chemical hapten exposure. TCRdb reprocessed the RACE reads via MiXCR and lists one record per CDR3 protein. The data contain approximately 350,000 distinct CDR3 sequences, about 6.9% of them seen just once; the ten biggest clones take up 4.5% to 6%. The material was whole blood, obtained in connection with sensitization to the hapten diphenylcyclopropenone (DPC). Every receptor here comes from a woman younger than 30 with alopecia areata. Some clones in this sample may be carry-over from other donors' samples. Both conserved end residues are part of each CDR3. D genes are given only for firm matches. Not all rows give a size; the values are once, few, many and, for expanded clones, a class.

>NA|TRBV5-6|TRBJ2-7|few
TGTGCCAGCAGCTCAGGAAGGGAATGGAGCTACGAGCAGTACTTC
CASSSGREWSYEQYF
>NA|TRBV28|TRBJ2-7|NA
TGTGCCAGCAGTTTTCAGTGGTCCGAGCAGTACTTC
CASSFQWSEQYF
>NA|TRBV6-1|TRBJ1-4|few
TGTGCCAGCAAGCTTCAGGCAGAGAATGAAAAACTGTTTTTT
CASKLQAENEKLFF
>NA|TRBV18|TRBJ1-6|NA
TGTGCCAGCTCACCCGACAGTTACTATAATTCACCCCTCCACTTT
CASSPDSYYNSPLHF
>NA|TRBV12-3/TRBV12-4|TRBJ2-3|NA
TGTGCCAGCAGCCTACTCATCAGCACAGATACGCAGTATTTT
CASSLLISTDTQYF
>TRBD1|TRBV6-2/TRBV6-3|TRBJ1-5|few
TGTGCCATCCGGGACAGGGGCTCCCATCAGCCCCAGCATTTT
CAIRDRGSHQPQHF
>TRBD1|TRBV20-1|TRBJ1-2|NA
TGCAGTGCTAGATTGGGACAGCGAATCTATGGCTACACCTTC
CSARLGQRIYGYTF
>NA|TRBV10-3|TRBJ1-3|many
TGTGCCATCAGTGTGGGCTTCGGGAACACCATATATTTT
CAISVGFGNTIYF
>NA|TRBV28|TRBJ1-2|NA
TGTGCCAGCAGTTTAGTAACTGCGGGGAACTATGGCTACACCTTC
CASSLVTAGNYGYTF
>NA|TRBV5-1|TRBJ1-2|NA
TGCGCCAGCAGCCCCGCCGGGGACATCGACTATGGCTACACCTTC
CASSPAGDIDYGYTF
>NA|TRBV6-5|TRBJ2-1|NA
TGTGCCAGCAGTTACTCCCGGGACAATGAGCAGTTCTTC
CASSYSRDNEQFF
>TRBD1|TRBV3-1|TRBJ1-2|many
TGTGCCAGCAGCCTAGGGACAGGGGTCCGTTATGGCTACACCTTC
CASSLGTGVRYGYTF
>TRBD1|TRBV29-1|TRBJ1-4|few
TGCAGCGTTGTGACAGGGCAAAGGGAAAAACTGTTTTTT
CSVVTGQREKLFF
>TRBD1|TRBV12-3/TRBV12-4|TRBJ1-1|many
TGTGCCAGCACCGGACAGGGGTTAATCACTGAAGCTTTCTTT
CASTGQGLITEAFF
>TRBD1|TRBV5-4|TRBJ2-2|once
TGTGCCAGCAGCTTCCGACAGGGTCCCGGGGAGCTGTTTTTT
CASSFRQGPGELFF
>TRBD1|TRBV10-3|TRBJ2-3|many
TGTGCCATCAGTGACAGGGACAGGGGAGAGTCAGATACGCAGTATTTT
CAISDRDRGESDTQYF
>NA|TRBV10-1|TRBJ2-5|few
TGCGCCAGCAGTGAGTCTGGTACTCCTATAGACCAAGAGACCCAGTACTTC
CASSESGTPIDQETQYF
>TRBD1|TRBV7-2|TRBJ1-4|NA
TGTGCCAGCAGCTACAGGGGTGAAAAACTGTTTTTT
CASSYRGEKLFF
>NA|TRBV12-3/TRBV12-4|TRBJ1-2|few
TGTGCCAGCAGTTTAGTTCCAGAGCATGGCTACACCTTC
CASSLVPEHGYTF
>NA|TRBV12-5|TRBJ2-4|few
TGTGCTAGTGGCCTTGGGCCCTCAGGGCCCAAAAACATTCAGTACTTC
CASGLGPSGPKNIQYF
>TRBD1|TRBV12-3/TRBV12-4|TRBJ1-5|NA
TGTGCCAGCACCCAAGACAGGGCCGGGCCCCAGCATTTT
CASTQDRAGPQHF
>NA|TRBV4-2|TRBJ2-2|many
TGTGCCGTTCGGGGGACCCGTGAGGACACCGGGGAGCTGTTTTTT
CAVRGTREDTGELFF
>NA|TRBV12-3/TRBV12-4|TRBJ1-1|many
TGTGCCAGCAGTCGCAGGGCTGCCGCTTTCTTT
CASSRRAAAFF
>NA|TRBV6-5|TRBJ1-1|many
TGTGCCAGCAGTTATCTTCGTTCAGGAGCCAACACTGAAGCTTTCTTT
CASSYLRSGANTEAFF
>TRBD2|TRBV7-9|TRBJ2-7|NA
TGTGCCAGCAGCTTTTCTCTTAGCGGGGGGCCCCCATGGTACTTC
CASSFSLSGGPPWYF
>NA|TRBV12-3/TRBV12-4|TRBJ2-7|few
TGTGCCAGCGGGGTGAGCTCCTACGAGCAGTACTTC
CASGVSSYEQYF
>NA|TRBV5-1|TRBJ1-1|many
TGCGCCAGCAGCTTGCTGATTGAGACTGAAGCTTTCTTT
CASSLLIETEAFF
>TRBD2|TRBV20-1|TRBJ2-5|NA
TGCAGTGCTGGGAGGGCTGTTAAAGAGACCCAGTACTTC
CSAGRAVKETQYF
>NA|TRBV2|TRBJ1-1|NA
TGTGCCAGCAGTGATTTGGGGTTGACTGAAGCTTTCTTT
CASSDLGLTEAFF
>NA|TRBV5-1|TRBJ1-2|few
TGCGCCAGCAGCATCGAGCCCGGGGCCTATGGCTACACCTTC
CASSIEPGAYGYTF
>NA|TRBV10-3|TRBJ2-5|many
TGTGCCACCGACGGTGGCGAGACCCAGTACTTC
CATDGGETQYF
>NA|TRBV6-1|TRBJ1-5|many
TGTGCCAGCAGTGAACCCCCCAGTCAGCCCCAGCATTTT
CASSEPPSQPQHF
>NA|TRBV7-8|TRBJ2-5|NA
TGTGCCAGCAGCTTAAGTAGCGTCGGAGAGACCCAGTACTTC
CASSLSSVGETQYF
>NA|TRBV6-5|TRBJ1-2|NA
TGTGCCAGCAGTTACGACAGTCCCTATGGCTACACCTTC
CASSYDSPYGYTF
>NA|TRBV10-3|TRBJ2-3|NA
TGTGCCATCAGTGACCAGACTAGCACAGATACGCAGTATTTT
CAISDQTSTDTQYF
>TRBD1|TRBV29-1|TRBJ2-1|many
TGCAGCGTCGCTCTGGGACAGGGGGGTACAAATGAGCAGTTCTTC
CSVALGQGGTNEQFF
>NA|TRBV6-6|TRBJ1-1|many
TGTGCCAGCTGGCCAGGCACTGAAGCTTTCTTT
CASWPGTEAFF
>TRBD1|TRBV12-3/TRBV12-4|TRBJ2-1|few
TGTGCCAGCAGTGAACGACAGGGGAATGAGCAGTTCTTC
CASSERQGNEQFF
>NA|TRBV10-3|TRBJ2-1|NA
TGTGCCATCAGCGGTGACCAGGGAGCTGAGCAGTTCTTC
CAISGDQGAEQFF
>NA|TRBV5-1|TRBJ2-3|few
TGCGCCAGCAGCTGGAACTGGCATTCCACAGATACGCAGTATTTT
CASSWNWHSTDTQYF
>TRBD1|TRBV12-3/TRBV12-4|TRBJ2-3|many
TGTGCCAGCAGTTTGGGACAGGGTGTTGATACGCAGTATTTT
CASSLGQGVDTQYF
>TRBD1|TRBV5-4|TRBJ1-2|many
TGTGCCAGCAGCTTAGGACAGGGAAGAGCTAACTATGGCTACACCTTC
CASSLGQGRANYGYTF
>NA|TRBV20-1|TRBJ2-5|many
TGCAGTGCTCCAAACCCCACTGGGGGTCAAGAGACCCAGTACTTC
CSAPNPTGGQETQYF
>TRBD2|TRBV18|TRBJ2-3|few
TGTGCCAGCTCAGCGACTAGCAAGGCAGATACGCAGTATTTT
CASSATSKADTQYF
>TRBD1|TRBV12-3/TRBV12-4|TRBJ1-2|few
TGTGCCAGCAGCCTAATACTAACAACCGGACAGGGGGTTAGATATGGCTACACCTTC
CASSLILTTGQGVRYGYTF
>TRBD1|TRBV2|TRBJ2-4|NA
TGTGCCAGCAGCCCACAGGGGGCCGAAGCCAAAAACATTCAGTACTTC
CASSPQGAEAKNIQYF
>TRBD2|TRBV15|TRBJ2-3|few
TGTGCCACCAGCAGAGATACAGCGGGGGGGCCGGATACGCAGTATTTT
CATSRDTAGGPDTQYF
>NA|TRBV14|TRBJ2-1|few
TGTGCCAGCAGCCAACTCCCAGGAGACTACAATGAGCAGTTCTTC
CASSQLPGDYNEQFF
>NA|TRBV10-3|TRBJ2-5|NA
TGTGCCATCAGTGGGTCAGTAGAAGAGACCCAGTACTTC
CAISGSVEETQYF
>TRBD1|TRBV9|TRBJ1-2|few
TGTGCCAGCAGCGTAGAGGGGGCTGGATATGGCTACACCTTC
CASSVEGAGYGYTF
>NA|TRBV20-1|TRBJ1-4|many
TGCAGTGCTAGTAGGTCAGGGAAGAGCGAAAAACTGTTTTTT
CSASRSGKSEKLFF
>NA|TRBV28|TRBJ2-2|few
TGTGCCAGCCTTGGGGAGAGGTACACCGGGGAGCTGTTTTTT
CASLGERYTGELFF